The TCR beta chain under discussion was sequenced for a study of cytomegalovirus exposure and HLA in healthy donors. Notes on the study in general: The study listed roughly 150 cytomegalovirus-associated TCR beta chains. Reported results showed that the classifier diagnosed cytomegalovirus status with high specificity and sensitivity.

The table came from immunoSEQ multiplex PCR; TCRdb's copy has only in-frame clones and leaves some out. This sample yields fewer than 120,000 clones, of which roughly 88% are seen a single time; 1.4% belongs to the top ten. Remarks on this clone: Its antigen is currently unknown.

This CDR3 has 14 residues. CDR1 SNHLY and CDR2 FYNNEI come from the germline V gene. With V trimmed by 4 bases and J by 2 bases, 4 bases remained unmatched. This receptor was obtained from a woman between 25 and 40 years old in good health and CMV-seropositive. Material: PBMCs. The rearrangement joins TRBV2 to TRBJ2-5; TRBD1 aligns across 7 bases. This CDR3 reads CASSGNRGQETQYF. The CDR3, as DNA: TGTGCCAGCAGTGGTAACAGGGGACAAGAGACCCAGTACTTC.